This passage covers 32 T cell receptor beta chains from one sample sequenced in a study of cytomegalovirus exposure and HLA in healthy donors. Amplification used 60 Vbeta primers and 13 Jbeta primers. TCRdb's copy holds only in-frame clones and misses some; the assay was immunoSEQ multiplex PCR. The sample records over 100,000 clones, over 60% being singletons. Material: PBMCs. The origin of the receptors is a woman between 40 and 55 years old in good health and CMV-seropositive.

There are a few counts of this clone. The V gene is TRBV5-1, the J gene TRBJ2-7; 16 positions agree with TRBD2. Germline CDR1 and CDR2: SGHRS and YFSETQ. This CDR3 is built from 15 residues. Losses at the gene ends were 4 bases for V and 4 bases for J; bases not matched to a gene: 2. CDR3 DNA: TGCGCCAGCAGCGGGACTAGCGGGAGGGCTTACGAGCAGTACTTC. The encoded protein is CASSGTSGRAYEQYF.

The chain has TRBV7-9 and TRBJ2-5, with D possibly TRBD1 on 6 matching bases. The length of the CDR3 is 15 residues. Germline values: CDR1 SEHNR, CDR2 FQNEAQ (reference sequence). V shed 5 bases and J shed 5 bases, with 18 bases lying between them. The CDR3 sequence is CASSGRDTLWETQYF. In DNA, the CDR3 is TGTGCCAGCAGCGGCCGGGACACCCTATGGGAGACCCAGTACTTC.

This sequence joins TRBV19 and TRBJ1-5; TRBD1 is a possible D gene (6 bases). The germline V and J ends were trimmed by 3 bases and 2 bases, with 11 bases remaining between them. The CDR3 runs 15 residues. CDR1 LNHDA and CDR2 SQIVND come from the germline V gene (reference sequence). CDR3 nucleotide sequence: TGTGCCAGTAGTATTTCAGGGGTAGGCAATCAGCCCCAGCATTTT. Translation gives CASSISGVGNQPQHF. The complete variable domain, with remaining parts taken from reference TRBV19 and TRBJ1-5, reads DGGITQSPKYLFRKEGQNVTLSCEQNLNHDAMYWYRQDPGQGLRLIYYSQIVNDFQKGDIAEGYSVSREKKESFPLTVTSAQKNPTAFYLCASSISGVGNQPQHFGDGTRLSIL.

V and J are TRBV19 and TRBJ2-3, with D possibly TRBD1 on 6 matching bases. In germline, CDR1 is LNHDA, CDR2 SQIVND (reference sequence). V shed 7 bases and J shed 4 bases, with 9 bases lying between them. The CDR3 extends over 12 amino acids. The DNA for the CDR3 is TGTGCCAGTACCAACAGGGCAGATACGCAGTATTTT. Its translation is CASTNRADTQYF.

V usage is TRBV5-5 and J usage is TRBJ2-7; 7 bases align to TRBD1. V dropped 0 bases and J dropped 3; count of bases not matched to a gene: 9. The CDR3 runs 16 residues. Germline V gene lookup returns CDR1 SGHKS and CDR2 YYEKEE (reference sequence). CDR3 loop: CASSLGIPGGFYEQYF. The CDR3 coding sequence is TGTGCCAGCAGCTTGGGTATCCCAGGGGGATTCTACGAGCAGTACTTC. The full variable domain, its missing parts supplied by reference TRBV5-5 and TRBJ2-7, is DAGVTQSPTHLIKTRGQQVTLRCSPISGHKSVSWYQQVLGQGPQFIFQYYEKEERGRGNFPDRFSARQFPNYSSELNVNALLLGDSALYLCASSLGIPGGFYEQYFGPGTRLTVT.

There are a few counts of this clone. CDR3 nucleotide sequence: TGTGCCAGCACCTCGACGGACTACCCTAGCTATGGCTACACCTTC. It codes for CASTSTDYPSYGYTF. The chain uses TRBV5-4 and TRBJ1-2; D unclear. The CDR3 has 15 residues. Trimming took off 6 bases at V and 4 bases at J, with 19 bases between the two ends. Germline V lookup: CDR1 SGHNT, CDR2 YYREEE (reference sequence).

The rearrangement links TRBV19 to TRBJ2-1; 9 nucleotides line up with TRBD2. V was pared by 3 bases and J by 10 bases, with 7 bases of the junction left unmatched. Germline loops: CDR1 LNHDA, CDR2 SQIVND (reference sequence). The length of the CDR3 is 14 residues. The CDR3 nucleotides are TGTGCCAGTAGTATTCGCGGACTAGCGAACGAGCAGTTCTTC. This encodes CASSIRGLANEQFF.

The J gene is TRBJ2-2, the V gene TRBV5-5, with D unclear. Deletions cut 3 bases from V and 5 bases from J, with 2 bases between. Germline V CDR1 and CDR2: SGHKS, YYEKEE (reference sequence). CDR3 length equals 11 residues. In DNA, the CDR3 is TGTGCCAGCAGCTCGACCGGGGAGCTGTTTTTT. This translates into CASSSTGELFF. The entire variable domain, with the rest obtained from reference TRBV5-5 and TRBJ2-2, is as follows: DAGVTQSPTHLIKTRGQQVTLRCSPISGHKSVSWYQQVLGQGPQFIFQYYEKEERGRGNFPDRFSARQFPNYSSELNVNALLLGDSALYLCASSSTGELFFGEGSRLTVL.

This rearrangement joins TRBV19 to TRBJ2-1, with 14 bases identical to TRBD2. Germline values: CDR1 LNHDA, CDR2 SQIVND (reference sequence). The V segment lost 3 bases and the J segment 9 bases; nucleotides outside the gene matches: 1. The CDR3 covers 14 residues. For the CDR3, the DNA is TGTGCCAGTAGTATCGGGACTAGCGGGGGTGAGCAGTTCTTC. It encodes CASSIGTSGGEQFF.

The V gene is TRBV5-4, the J gene TRBJ1-1; no firm D call. The CDR3 sequence is 13 residues long. V shed 1 base and J shed 1 base, with 5 bases lying between them. Germline assignment: CDR1 SGHNT and CDR2 YYREEE (reference sequence). The CDR3: CASSLSWNTEAFF. The CDR3 DNA follows: TGTGCCAGCAGCTTGAGCTGGAACACTGAAGCTTTCTTT.

The CDR3 sequence is CASSRDRGPAGELFF. CDR3 bases: TGTGCCAGCAGTAGGGACAGGGGACCGGCCGGGGAGCTGTTTTTT. This chain links TRBV6-1 with TRBJ2-2; 10 positions agree with TRBD1. The CDR3 is made up of 15 amino acids. After removal of 5 bases from V and 6 bases from J, the junction contained 6 bases not matched to a gene. CDR1 is MNHNS and CDR2 is SASEGT in the germline V gene.

This clone was seen more than once but under ten times. This chain uses TRBV5-1 with TRBJ1-1; weak D call: TRBD1 (6 bases). Germline assignment: CDR1 SGHRS and CDR2 YFSETQ. This CDR3 is built from 17 residues. V was clipped by 10 bases and J by 6 bases, with 31 bases between them. The CDR3 DNA is TGCGCCTCTTCTGAGTACGCCGGGGGGGCCTTGGGAGCTGAAGCTTTCTTT. This encodes CASSEYAGGALGAEAFF.

V gene TRBV10-3 combines with J gene TRBJ2-3; no clear D. From germline, CDR1 is ENHRY and CDR2 SYGVKD. CDR3 length: 12 amino acids. Trimming stripped 0 bases from V and 4 bases from J, with 2 bases between. CDR3 nucleotides: TGTGCCATCAGTGAGTCCTCAGATACGCAGTATTTT. This encodes CAISESSDTQYF.

V gene TRBV6-5 combines with J gene TRBJ2-1; 9 positions agree with TRBD2. CDR1 is MNHEY, CDR2 SVGAGI, per germline. The CDR3 contains 15 residues. V lost 6 bases and J lost 8; bases outside the gene matches: 11. CDR3 DNA sequence: TGTGCCAGCAGAGGGGTAGCGGGAGAATTACATGAGCAGTTCTTC. This codes for CASRGVAGELHEQFF.

The chain employs TRBV5-6 and TRBJ2-7, with TRBD1 matching 12 bases. In germline, CDR1 is SGHDT, CDR2 YYEEEE. V was pared by 3 bases and J by 2 bases, with 3 bases of the junction left unmatched. The CDR3 extends over 15 amino acids. The CDR3 here is CASSWDRGPTYEQYF. The CDR3 nucleotides are TGTGCCAGCAGCTGGGACAGGGGGCCGACCTACGAGCAGTACTTC.

The chain links TRBV19 to TRBJ2-3; TRBD2 matches at 15 bases. CDR1 and CDR2 from the germline V gene are LNHDA and SQIVND (reference sequence). There are 16 residues in the CDR3. The junction had 4 bases not matched to a gene; V was cut back by 5 bases and J by 4 bases. The CDR3 sequence: CASSGTSGRIADTQYF. The CDR3 DNA reads as TGTGCCAGTAGTGGGACTAGCGGGAGGATCGCAGATACGCAGTATTTT.

This clone was counted a single time. The V and J genes are TRBV2 and TRBJ2-1; TRBD1 might be the D (6 bases). The CDR3 length is 14 residues. CDR1 and CDR2 (germline): SNHLY, FYNNEI. The V end was cut by 7 bases, the J end by 4 bases, with 14 bases between. The CDR3 sequence: CASIPGTSYNEQFF. Written as DNA, the CDR3 is TGTGCCAGCATCCCCGGGACATCTTACAATGAGCAGTTCTTC.

This rearrangement joins TRBV19 to TRBJ2-3, with D possibly TRBD1 on 6 matching bases. Trimming shortened V by 10 bases and J by 6 bases, and 8 bases separated the two germline ends. In germline, CDR1 is LNHDA, CDR2 SQIVND (reference sequence). CDR3 length: 10 amino acids. The CDR3 spells CATTGDTQYF. CDR3 nucleotide sequence: TGTGCCACCACAGGGGATACGCAGTATTTT.

The V call is TRBV28, the J call TRBJ1-5, with D possibly matching TRBD1 (6 bases). Germline CDR1 MDHEN, CDR2 SYDVKM. With 8 bases removed from V and 3 bases from J, the gap between germline ends came to 14 bases. CDR3 length: 14 residues. The CDR3 spells CASGTGMNNQPQHF. The CDR3 region has the DNA TGTGCCAGCGGAACAGGGATGAACAATCAGCCCCAGCATTTT. Filled out from reference TRBV28 and TRBJ1-5, the complete variable domain reads DVKVTQSSRYLVKRTGEKVFLECVQDMDHENMFWYRQDPGLGLRLIYFSYDVKMKEKGDIPEGYSVSREKKERFSLILESASTNQTSMYLCASGTGMNNQPQHFGDGTRLSIL.

The CDR3 protein is CASSYMSDSYGYTF. CDR3 DNA sequence: TGTGCCAGCAGTTACATGTCAGACAGCTATGGCTACACCTTC. The V gene is TRBV6-5, the J gene TRBJ1-2, with a possible D match to TRBD1 (5 bases). Germline-derived CDR1 and CDR2 are MNHEY and SVGAGI. V lost 2 bases and J lost 4, with 11 bases in between. This CDR3 region has 14 residues.

The rearrangement joins TRBV7-8 to TRBJ1-5; 9 bases are shared with TRBD1. The V gene's germline CDR1 is SGHVS and CDR2 FQNEAQ. V shed 0 bases and J 6 bases; nucleotides not matched to a gene: 3. The CDR3 loop spans 15 amino acids. The CDR3 spells CASSLADRGSQPQHF. The CDR3 DNA is TGTGCCAGCAGCTTAGCTGACAGGGGGAGTCAGCCCCAGCATTTT. Full variable domain (remainder filled in from reference TRBV7-8 and TRBJ1-5): GAGVSQSPRYKVAKRGQDVALRCDPISGHVSLFWYQQALGQGPEFLTYFQNEAQLDKSGLPSDRFFAERPEGSVSTLKIQRTQQEDSAVYLCASSLADRGSQPQHFGDGTRLSIL.

This clone was observed a handful of times. The chain recombines TRBV15 with TRBJ2-6; D is possibly TRBD2 (7 bases). Germline assignment: CDR1 LNHNV and CDR2 YYDKDF (reference sequence). The CDR3 length is 18 residues. V lost 0 bases, J lost 1 base, and 13 bases lay in between. CDR3 sequence: CATSRERGGHSGANVLTF. CDR3 nucleotides: TGTGCCACCAGCAGAGAAAGGGGGGGGCATTCTGGGGCCAACGTCCTGACTTTC.

This clone appeared once. V usage is TRBV25-1 and J usage is TRBJ2-1, with 7 bases aligning to TRBD2. This CDR3 spans 15 amino acids. The germline gives CDR1 MGHDK, CDR2 SYGVNS. J was trimmed by 0 bases and V by 4 bases; bases with no gene match: 3. CDR3 sequence (DNA): TGTGCCAGCAGTGTAGCGGGTAGCTCCTACAATGAGCAGTTCTTC. It specifies CASSVAGSSYNEQFF.

There are a few counts of this clone. V usage is TRBV29-1 and J usage is TRBJ1-1; perhaps TRBD1 as D (6 bases). This CDR3 comprises 18 residues. V lost 1 base and J lost 0, with 21 bases in between. The germline V gene has CDR1 SQVTM and CDR2 ANQGSEA. CDR3 coding DNA: TGCAGCGTTGAAGGTCGATCAGGGGTACCCCATATGAACACTGAAGCTTTCTTT. Translation: CSVEGRSGVPHMNTEAFF.

This clone occurred a few times. The gene calls are TRBV6-6 and TRBJ1-4; no reliable D call. This CDR3 has 12 residues. The germline CDR1 and CDR2 sequences are MNHNY and SVGAGI (reference sequence). V gave up 0 bases and J gave up 7 bases, with 3 bases separating them. The CDR3 spells CASSYSGEKLFF. The CDR3 DNA reads TGTGCCAGCAGTTACTCCGGTGAAAAACTGTTTTTT.

J is TRBJ1-2 and V is TRBV6-5, with 7 bases matching TRBD1. The CDR3 has 13 residues. Germline trimming cut 8 bases from V and 4 bases from J; bases unmatched to any gene: 7. Germline CDR1 MNHEY, CDR2 SVGAGI. CDR3 bases: TGTGCCAGCGGTTTGGGACAGACCTATGGCTACACCTTC. Translation gives CASGLGQTYGYTF.

Points on this clone: Its ends do not fully match the called genes, so a read error is possible. The chain links TRBV7-9 to TRBJ2-3; D is uncertain. This CDR3 contains 12 residues. In germline, CDR1 is SEHNR, CDR2 FQNEAQ (reference sequence). CDR3 loop: CSSSFTENTQYF. CDR3 bases: TGTTCCAGCAGCTTTACAGAGAATACGCAGTATTTT. Complete variable domain (other parts from reference TRBV7-9 and TRBJ2-3): DTGVSQNPRHKITKRGQNVTFRCDPISEHNRLYWYRQTLGQGPEFLTYFQNEAQLEKSRLLSDRFSAERPKGSFSTLEIQRTEQGDSAMYLCSSSFTENTQYFGPGTRLTVL.

The rearrangement links TRBV6-1 to TRBJ2-3, with TRBD2 as a possible D gene (9 bases). The germline gives CDR1 MNHNS, CDR2 SASEGT. V gave up 1 base and J gave up 13 bases, with 18 bases separating them. The CDR3 sequence is 14 residues long. In DNA form, the CDR3 reads TGTGCCAGCAGTGAAGATGGACAGGGACTAGCCGAGTATTTT. This sequence encodes CASSEDGQGLAEYF.

The rearrangement joins TRBV28 to TRBJ1-1; unclear D gene. Germline values: CDR1 MDHEN, CDR2 SYDVKM. This CDR3 is built from 13 residues. The ends were cut back, 2 bases at V and 1 base at J, with 5 bases in the middle. This CDR3 is CASSLIGNTEAFF. DNA for the CDR3: TGTGCCAGCAGTTTAATCGGGAACACTGAAGCTTTCTTT. Drawing the rest from reference TRBV28 and TRBJ1-1, the complete variable domain is DVKVTQSSRYLVKRTGEKVFLECVQDMDHENMFWYRQDPGLGLRLIYFSYDVKMKEKGDIPEGYSVSREKKERFSLILESASTNQTSMYLCASSLIGNTEAFFGQGTRLTVV.

The J gene is TRBJ2-3, the V gene TRBV9, with 13 nucleotides matching TRBD2. Losses at the gene ends were 1 base for V and 5 bases for J; bases not matched to a gene: 1. CDR1 SGDLS and CDR2 YYNGEE come from the germline V gene. CDR3 size: 15 residues. CDR3 residues: CASSVRTSGGDTQYF. The DNA of the CDR3 is TGTGCCAGCAGCGTAAGGACTAGCGGGGGAGATACGCAGTATTTT. Variable domain in full (rest from reference TRBV9 and TRBJ2-3): DSGVTQTPKHLITATGQRVTLRCSPRSGDLSVYWYQQSLDQGLQFLIQYYNGEERAKGNILERFSAQQFPDLHSELNLSSLELGDSALYFCASSVRTSGGDTQYFGPGTRLTVL.

The rearrangement uses TRBV11-3 and TRBJ2-3; 8 bases line up with TRBD2. CDR3 length: 15 amino acids. Per the germline V gene, CDR1 is SGHNT and CDR2 is YENEEA. V shed 5 bases and J 5 bases; nucleotides not matched to a gene: 9. In nucleotides, the CDR3 is TGTGCCAGCAGCCCATCGGACGCGGGAGGAGATACGCAGTATTTT. Protein: CASSPSDAGGDTQYF.

The chain employs TRBV25-1 and TRBJ2-1; 7 nucleotides agree with TRBD1. The germline CDR1 and CDR2 sequences are MGHDK and SYGVNS. Trimming removed 4 bases from V and 2 bases from J; junction bases left unmatched: 8. CDR3 length equals 16 residues. CDR3: CASSARSGTAYNEQFF. In DNA, the CDR3 is TGTGCCAGCAGTGCACGCTCGGGGACAGCCTACAATGAGCAGTTCTTC.